What follows describes a single T cell receptor beta chain. What it binds is not known. The CDR3 runs 15 residues. Trimming left V 1 base short and J 8 bases short, with 12 bases between. Germline CDR1 is KGHSH and CDR2 is LQKENI. ViraFEST used viral peptide pools to expand antigen-specific CD4+ T cells before sequencing. Once cultured for approximately ten days, the cells underwent separation to obtain CD4+ T cells. Neither prior SARS-CoV-2 infection nor positive nucleocapsid antibodies were present in the vaccine recipients. Cultures used about 2 million PBMC per well, approximately 10 IU/ml IL-2 and roughly 10 ug/ml peptides. Researchers swapped half the medium for IL-2 medium on both days 3 and 7. Clones were read by immunoSEQ multiplex PCR, and TCRdb kept only the in-frame ones, dropping some. The sample carries about 73,000 clones, around 78% recorded once. The data were taken from a study of vaccination effects on CD4 cells after COVID-19. The overall study: Each participant was given two doses of one vaccine (BNT162b2 or mRNA-1273). Points from the study as a whole: Healthy vaccine recipients' vaccine-induced clones were almost all SARS-CoV-2 mono-reactive.

This TCR was recovered from a human donor who received a COVID-19 vaccine. This chain connects TRBV18 to TRBJ1-6; D is possibly TRBD1 (6 bases). Sequenced material: CD4+ T cells from PBMCs cultured with SARS-CoV-2 spike peptides, taken before COVID-19 vaccination. CDR3 loop: CASSPHWGPDSPLHF. DNA for the CDR3: TGTGCCAGCTCACCACATTGGGGGCCGGATTCACCCCTCCACTTT.